A single sample gave rise to the 19 T cell receptor beta chains below, sequenced in a study of memory CD4+ T cells and cytomegalovirus serostatus. The sort gate was single viable CD3+CD4+CD8-CD45RO+ cells for memory CD4+ T cells. Using immunoSEQ multiplex PCR, the repertoire was profiled, and TCRdb retains in-frame clones only, with some absent. The table includes some 35,000 clones, 79% detected once. What was sequenced was memory CD4+ T cells from blood. The receptors were gathered from an adult in good health and CMV-seropositive.

The chain is built from TRBV7-9 and TRBJ2-5; D ambiguous. CDR1 SEHNR and CDR2 FQNEAQ come from the germline V gene (reference sequence). This CDR3 has 13 residues. The germline V and J ends were trimmed by 5 bases and 0 bases, with 7 bases remaining between them. The chain's CDR3 is CASSREYQETQYF. The CDR3 DNA reads as TGTGCCAGCAGCCGAGAATACCAAGAGACCCAGTACTTC.

The rearrangement uses TRBV5-5 and TRBJ2-7; D is possibly TRBD1 (5 bases). CDR1 SGHKS and CDR2 YYEKEE come from the germline V gene (reference sequence). The CDR3 has 14 amino acids. The V end was cut by 2 bases, the J end by 3 bases, with 12 bases between. The CDR3, as DNA: TGTGCCAGCAGCTTTGGGCAGGGCCTCTACGAGCAGTACTTC. It translates to CASSFGQGLYEQYF.

V and J are TRBV11-2 and TRBJ2-5, with 8 bases lining up with TRBD2. The germline CDR1 and CDR2 sequences are SGHAT and FQNNGV. The CDR3 totals 15 residues. With V trimmed by 5 bases and J by 2 bases, 7 bases remained unmatched. CDR3 amino acids: CASSLSTGGQETQYF. The CDR3 DNA follows: TGTGCCAGCAGCCTTAGTACGGGAGGGCAAGAGACCCAGTACTTC.

V and J are TRBV11-3 and TRBJ2-1, with D maybe TRBD2 (5 bases). Looked up from germline, CDR1 is SGHNT and CDR2 is YENEEA. V lost 1 base and J lost 10, with 17 bases in between. The CDR3 has 15 residues. The CDR3 protein is CASSLALAGLGEQFF. DNA for the CDR3: TGTGCCAGCAGCTTAGCTCTAGCTGGCTTAGGGGAGCAGTTCTTC.

The chain has TRBV11-1 and TRBJ1-6; weak D call: TRBD1 (6 bases). This CDR3 has 13 amino acids. Germline lookup yields CDR1 SGHAT and CDR2 FQDESV (reference sequence). V was cut by 1 base and J by 9 bases, with 7 bases left in between. CDR3 in DNA: TGTGCCAGCAGCTTAGTCAGGGGTTCACCCCTCCACTTT. This encodes CASSLVRGSPLHF.

The chain couples TRBV9 to TRBJ2-2; 9 bases line up with TRBD1. CDR1 SGDLS and CDR2 YYNGEE come from the germline V gene. This CDR3 spans 14 amino acids. V trimming: 4 bases; J trimming: 4 bases; junction bases outside the gene matches: 2. CDR3 loop: CASSQTGGTGELFF. In nucleotides, the CDR3 is TGTGCCAGCAGCCAGACAGGGGGCACCGGGGAGCTGTTTTTT.

The CDR3 here is CASKGLAGGELFF. CDR3 nucleotide sequence: TGCGCCAGCAAAGGACTAGCGGGAGGGGAGCTGTTTTTT. The chain employs TRBV10-1 and TRBJ2-2; 12 bases map to TRBD2. V was pared by 7 bases and J by 8 bases, with 2 bases of the junction left unmatched. The CDR3 consists of 13 residues. CDR1 and CDR2 (germline): WNHNN, SYGVQD (reference sequence).

This clone turned up a few times. The chain carries TRBV11-3 and TRBJ2-1, with D perhaps TRBD1 (5 bases). From germline, CDR1 is SGHNT and CDR2 YENEEA. The CDR3 sequence is 12 residues long. V lost 5 bases and J lost 7, with 9 bases in between. The CDR3 region is CASSAKGNEQFF. The CDR3 DNA reads as TGTGCCAGCAGCGCTAAGGGGAATGAGCAGTTCTTC. The entire variable domain, with the rest obtained from reference TRBV11-3 and TRBJ2-1, is as follows: EAGVVQSPRYKIIEKKQPVAFWCNPISGHNTLYWYLQNLGQGPELLIRYENEEAVDDSQLPKDRFSAERLKGVDSTLKIQPAELGDSAVYLCASSAKGNEQFFGPGTRLTVL.

This clone was found once. The chain employs TRBV15 and TRBJ2-1; 9 nucleotides align to TRBD2. The V and J ends lost 0 bases and 3 bases, in that order; junction bases with no gene match: 6. CDR1 and CDR2 (germline): LNHNV, YYDKDF (reference sequence). There are 17 residues in the CDR3. The CDR3 DNA sequence: TGTGCCACCAGCAGAGATGGTCCTAGCGGGGTCTACAATGAGCAGTTCTTC. The encoded protein is CATSRDGPSGVYNEQFF.

This clone was counted between two and nine times. This chain joins TRBV6-1 and TRBJ2-7, with D unclear. Germline values: CDR1 MNHNS, CDR2 SASEGT. Between the trimmed V and J ends, which lost 3 bases and 4 bases, there was a span of 7 bases. The CDR3 sequence is 12 residues long. CDR3 coding DNA: TGTGCCAGCAGTGACAGCTCATACGAGCAGTACTTC. This translates into CASSDSSYEQYF.

Judged by abundance, this clone is medium-sized. The gene calls are TRBV28 and TRBJ1-2, with D unresolved. Germline V CDR1 and CDR2: MDHEN, SYDVKM. The length of the CDR3 is 11 residues. The V end lost 6 bases, the J end lost 2 bases, and 4 bases lay between the germline ends. Here the CDR3 DNA reads TGTGCCAGCAGGGACAACTATGGCTACACCTTC. Residues: CASRDNYGYTF.

V gene TRBV7-9 combines with J gene TRBJ1-2, with D perhaps TRBD1 (6 bases). Per the germline V gene, CDR1 is SEHNR and CDR2 is FQNEAQ (reference sequence). Trimming left V 1 base short and J 8 bases short, with 8 bases between. This CDR3 contains 12 residues. DNA for the CDR3: TGTGCCAGCAGCTTAGTGGACAGCGGCTACACCTTC. Translating it yields CASSLVDSGYTF.

This sequence joins TRBV10-1 and TRBJ2-2; 10 bases fit TRBD1. The CDR3 totals 15 residues. J lost 4 bases, V lost 7 bases, and 6 bases had no gene match. Germline V gives CDR1 WNHNN, CDR2 SYGVQD (reference sequence). CDR3 sequence reads: CASTPDRGLTGELFF. The DNA of the CDR3 is TGCGCCAGCACCCCCGACAGGGGGCTCACCGGGGAGCTGTTTTTT.

This sequence joins TRBV7-8 and TRBJ2-7, with 8 bases identical to TRBD2. From germline, CDR1 is SGHVS and CDR2 FQNEAQ. J gave up 4 bases and V 6 bases, and 11 bases lay outside the gene matches. CDR3 length equals 15 residues. The CDR3 loop is CASSSTSGGWYEQYF. As DNA, the CDR3 is TGTGCCAGCAGTTCCACCAGCGGGGGCTGGTACGAGCAGTACTTC.

On this clone itself: This sample includes further DNA sequences coding for the same CDR3. V is TRBV27 and J is TRBJ2-7, with D unclear. Germline assignment: CDR1 MNHEY and CDR2 SMNVEV (reference sequence). V was trimmed by 0 bases and J by 2 bases, leaving 8 bases between them. The CDR3 extends over 14 amino acids. CDR3 in DNA: TGTGCCAGCAGTTTATCGCTCTCGACCTACGAGCAGTACTTC. Its translation is CASSLSLSTYEQYF.

As DNA, the CDR3 is TGTGCCAGCAACCTGACAGGGTTCTCTAACTATGGCTACACCTTC. Protein sequence: CASNLTGFSNYGYTF. The chain joins TRBV6-4 to TRBJ1-2, with 7 bases aligning to TRBD1. The CDR3 is made up of 15 amino acids. CDR1 and CDR2 (germline): MRHNA, SNTAGT. The junction had 8 bases not matched to a gene; V was cut back by 7 bases and J by 0 bases.

This rearrangement joins TRBV20-1 to TRBJ2-3; no reliable D call. This CDR3 has 10 residues. From germline, CDR1 is DFQATT and CDR2 SNEGSKA (reference sequence). V lost 6 bases to trimming and J lost 6 bases, with 7 bases between them. This CDR3 reads CSALSDTQYF. CDR3 sequence (DNA): TGCAGTGCCTTATCGGATACGCAGTATTTT.

V is TRBV28 and J is TRBJ1-2; no definite D call. Germline V gives CDR1 MDHEN, CDR2 SYDVKM. CDR3 size: 13 residues. The V and J ends lost 7 bases and 7 bases respectively, with 16 bases between them. CDR3 region: CASKVPRISGYTF. The CDR3 bases are TGTGCCAGCAAAGTGCCCAGGATCTCTGGCTACACCTTC.

The chain is built from TRBV21-1 and TRBJ1-1; the D call in the table, TRBD1, was not verified against the DNA. TRBV21-1 is designated a pseudogene. The CDR3 is 14 residues long. The CDR3 spells CASPRVVVGSEAFF. CDR3 in DNA: TGTGCCAGCCCCAGGGTTGTCGTTGGGTCTGAAGCTTTCTTT.